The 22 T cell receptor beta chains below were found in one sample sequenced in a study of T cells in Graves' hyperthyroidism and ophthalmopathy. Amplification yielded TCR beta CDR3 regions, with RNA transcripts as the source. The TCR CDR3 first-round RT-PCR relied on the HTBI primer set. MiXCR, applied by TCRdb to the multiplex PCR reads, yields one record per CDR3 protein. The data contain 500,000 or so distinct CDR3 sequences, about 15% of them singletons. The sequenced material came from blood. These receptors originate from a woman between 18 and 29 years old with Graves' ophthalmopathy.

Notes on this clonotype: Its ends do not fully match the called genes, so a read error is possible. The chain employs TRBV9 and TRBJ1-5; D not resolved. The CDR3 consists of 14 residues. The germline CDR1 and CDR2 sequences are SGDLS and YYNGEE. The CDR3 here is CAGSVSAEHQPQHF. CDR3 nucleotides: TGTGCCGGCAGCGTTTCCGCGGAGCATCAGCCCCAGCATTTT.

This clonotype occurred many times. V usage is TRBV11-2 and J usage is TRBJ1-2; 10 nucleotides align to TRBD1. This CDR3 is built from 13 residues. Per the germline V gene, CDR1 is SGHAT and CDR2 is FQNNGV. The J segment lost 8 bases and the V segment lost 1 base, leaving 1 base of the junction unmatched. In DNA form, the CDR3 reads TGTGCCAGCAGCTTAGCGACAGGGGGCGGCTACACCTTC. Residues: CASSLATGGGYTF.

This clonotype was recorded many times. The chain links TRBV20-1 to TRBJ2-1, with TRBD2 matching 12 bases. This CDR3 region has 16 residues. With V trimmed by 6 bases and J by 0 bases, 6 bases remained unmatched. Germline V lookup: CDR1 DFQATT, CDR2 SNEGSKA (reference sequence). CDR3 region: CSAWTSGMSSYNEQFF. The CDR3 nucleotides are TGCAGTGCCTGGACTAGCGGGATGAGCTCCTACAATGAGCAGTTCTTC.

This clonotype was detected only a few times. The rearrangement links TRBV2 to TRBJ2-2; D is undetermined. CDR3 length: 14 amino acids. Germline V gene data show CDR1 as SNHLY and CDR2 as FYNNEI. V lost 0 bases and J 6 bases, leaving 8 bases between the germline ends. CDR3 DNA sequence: TGTGCCAGCAGTGAAGCTAGGGTGGCCGGGGAGCTGTTTTTT. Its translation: CASSEARVAGELFF.

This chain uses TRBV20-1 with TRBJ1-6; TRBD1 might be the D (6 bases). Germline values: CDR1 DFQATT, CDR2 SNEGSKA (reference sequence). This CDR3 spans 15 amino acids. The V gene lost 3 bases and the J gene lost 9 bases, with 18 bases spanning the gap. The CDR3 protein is CSASYQSRGASPLHF. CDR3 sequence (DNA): TGCAGTGCTAGTTATCAGAGTCGGGGGGCTTCACCCCTCCACTTT.

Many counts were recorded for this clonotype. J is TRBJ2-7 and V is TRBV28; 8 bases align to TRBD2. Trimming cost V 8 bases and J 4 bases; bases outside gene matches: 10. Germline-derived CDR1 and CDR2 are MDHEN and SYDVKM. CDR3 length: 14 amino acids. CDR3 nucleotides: TGTGCCAGCCTCAGTTCGGGAGGGGGATACGAGCAGTACTTC. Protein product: CASLSSGGGYEQYF.

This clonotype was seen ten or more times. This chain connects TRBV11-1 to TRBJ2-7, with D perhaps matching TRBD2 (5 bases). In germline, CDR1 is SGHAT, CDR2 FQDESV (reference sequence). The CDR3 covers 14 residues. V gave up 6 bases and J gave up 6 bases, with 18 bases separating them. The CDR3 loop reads CASRPLDSRTEQYF. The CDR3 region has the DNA TGTGCCAGCAGACCTCTGGACTCCCGCACCGAGCAGTACTTC.

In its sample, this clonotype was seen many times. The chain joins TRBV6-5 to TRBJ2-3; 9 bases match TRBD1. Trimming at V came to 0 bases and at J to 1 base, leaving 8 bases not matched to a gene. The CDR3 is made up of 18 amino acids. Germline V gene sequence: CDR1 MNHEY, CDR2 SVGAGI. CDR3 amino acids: CASSYSSGGTGRTDTQYF. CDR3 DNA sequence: TGTGCCAGCAGTTACTCGTCTGGCGGGACAGGGCGCACAGATACGCAGTATTTT.

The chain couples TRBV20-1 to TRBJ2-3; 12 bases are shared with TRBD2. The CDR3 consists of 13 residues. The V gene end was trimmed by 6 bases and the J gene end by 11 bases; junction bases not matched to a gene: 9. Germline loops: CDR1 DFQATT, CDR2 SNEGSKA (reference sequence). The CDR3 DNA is TGCAGTGCACTACTAGCGGGGGGTAGGGGGCAGTATTTT. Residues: CSALLAGGRGQYF.

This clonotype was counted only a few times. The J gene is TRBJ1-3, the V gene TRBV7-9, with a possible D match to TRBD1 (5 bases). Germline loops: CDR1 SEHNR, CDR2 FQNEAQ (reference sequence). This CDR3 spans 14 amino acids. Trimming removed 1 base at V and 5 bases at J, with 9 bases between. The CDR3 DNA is TGTGCCAGCAGCTTAGATCCAGGGCGAAACACCATATATTTT. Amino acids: CASSLDPGRNTIYF.

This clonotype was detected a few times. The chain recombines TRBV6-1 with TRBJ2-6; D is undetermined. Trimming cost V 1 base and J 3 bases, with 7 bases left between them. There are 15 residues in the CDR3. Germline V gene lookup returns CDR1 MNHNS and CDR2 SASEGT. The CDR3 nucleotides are TGTGCCAGCAGTGAAGGGGGTTTTGGGGCCAACGTCCTGACTTTC. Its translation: CASSEGGFGANVLTF.

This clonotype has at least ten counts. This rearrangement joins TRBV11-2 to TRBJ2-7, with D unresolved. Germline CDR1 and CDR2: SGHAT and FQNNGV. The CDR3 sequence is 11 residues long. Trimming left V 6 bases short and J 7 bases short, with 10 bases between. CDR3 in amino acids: CASSFLGEQYF. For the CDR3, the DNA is TGTGCCAGCAGTTTCCTGGGGGAGCAGTACTTC.

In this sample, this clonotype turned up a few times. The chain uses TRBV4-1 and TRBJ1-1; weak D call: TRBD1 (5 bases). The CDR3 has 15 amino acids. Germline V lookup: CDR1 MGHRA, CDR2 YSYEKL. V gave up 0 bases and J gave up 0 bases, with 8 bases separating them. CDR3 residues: CASSQEGHLNTEAFF. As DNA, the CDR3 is TGCGCCAGCAGCCAAGAAGGACACCTGAACACTGAAGCTTTCTTT.

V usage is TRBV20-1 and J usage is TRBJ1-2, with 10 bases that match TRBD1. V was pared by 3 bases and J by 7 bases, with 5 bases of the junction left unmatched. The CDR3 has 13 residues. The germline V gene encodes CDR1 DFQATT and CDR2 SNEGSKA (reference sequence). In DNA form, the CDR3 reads TGCAGTGCTAGTACCGGGACAGGGGCTGGCTACACCTTC. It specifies CSASTGTGAGYTF.

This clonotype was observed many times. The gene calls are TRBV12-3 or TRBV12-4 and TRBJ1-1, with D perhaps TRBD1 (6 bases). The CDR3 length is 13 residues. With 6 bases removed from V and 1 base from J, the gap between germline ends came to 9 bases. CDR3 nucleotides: TGTGCCAGCAGGGTGACAGGGAACACTGAAGCTTTCTTT. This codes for CASRVTGNTEAFF.

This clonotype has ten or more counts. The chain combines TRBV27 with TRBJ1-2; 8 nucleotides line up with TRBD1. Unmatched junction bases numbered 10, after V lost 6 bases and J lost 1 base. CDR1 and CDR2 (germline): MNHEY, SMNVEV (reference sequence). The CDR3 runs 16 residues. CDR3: CASRPGGAGLNYGYTF. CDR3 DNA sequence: TGTGCCAGCAGGCCAGGGGGCGCAGGGCTTAACTATGGCTACACCTTC.

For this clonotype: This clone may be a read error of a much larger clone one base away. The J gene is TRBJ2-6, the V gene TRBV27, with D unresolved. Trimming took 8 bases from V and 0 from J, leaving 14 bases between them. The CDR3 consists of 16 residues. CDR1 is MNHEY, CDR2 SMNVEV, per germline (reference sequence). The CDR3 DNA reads TGTGCCAGCGGCGACATCGAACGCTCTGGGGCCAACGTCCTGACTTTC. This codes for CASGDIERSGANVLTF.

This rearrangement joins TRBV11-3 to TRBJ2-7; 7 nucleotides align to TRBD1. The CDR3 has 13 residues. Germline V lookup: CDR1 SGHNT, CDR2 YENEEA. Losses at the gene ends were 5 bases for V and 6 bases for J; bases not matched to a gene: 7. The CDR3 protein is CASSLRTGPEQYF. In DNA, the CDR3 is TGTGCCAGCAGCCTCCGGACAGGCCCCGAGCAGTACTTC.

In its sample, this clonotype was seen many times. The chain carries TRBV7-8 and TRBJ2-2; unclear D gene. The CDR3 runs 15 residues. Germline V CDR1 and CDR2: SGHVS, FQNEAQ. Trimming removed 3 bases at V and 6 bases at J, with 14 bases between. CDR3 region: CASSFGSRYSGELFF. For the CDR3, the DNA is TGTGCCAGCAGCTTCGGGTCTAGATATTCCGGGGAGCTGTTTTTT.

This CDR3 reads CASSTDRVANEQFF. The CDR3 region has the DNA TGTGCCAGTAGTACGGACAGGGTCGCCAATGAGCAGTTCTTC. V usage is TRBV19 and J usage is TRBJ2-1, with TRBD1 matching 8 bases. V gave up 4 bases and J gave up 6 bases; unmatched junction bases: 5. The CDR3 spans 14 residues. CDR1 and CDR2 (germline): LNHDA, SQIVND (reference sequence).

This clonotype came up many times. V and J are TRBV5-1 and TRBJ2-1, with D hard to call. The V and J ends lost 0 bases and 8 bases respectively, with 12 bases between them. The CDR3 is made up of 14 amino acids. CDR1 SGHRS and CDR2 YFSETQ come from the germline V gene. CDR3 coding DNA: TGCGCCAGCAGCTTGGCCGGGCCCGGCGATGAGCAGTTCTTC. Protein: CASSLAGPGDEQFF.

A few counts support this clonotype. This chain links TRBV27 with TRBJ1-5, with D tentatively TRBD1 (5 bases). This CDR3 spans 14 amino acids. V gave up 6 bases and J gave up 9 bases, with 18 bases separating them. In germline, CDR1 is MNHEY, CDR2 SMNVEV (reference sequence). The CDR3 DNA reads TGTGCCAGCAGGCAGTCCGGGACCCCATCGCCCCAGCATTTT. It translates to CASRQSGTPSPQHF.